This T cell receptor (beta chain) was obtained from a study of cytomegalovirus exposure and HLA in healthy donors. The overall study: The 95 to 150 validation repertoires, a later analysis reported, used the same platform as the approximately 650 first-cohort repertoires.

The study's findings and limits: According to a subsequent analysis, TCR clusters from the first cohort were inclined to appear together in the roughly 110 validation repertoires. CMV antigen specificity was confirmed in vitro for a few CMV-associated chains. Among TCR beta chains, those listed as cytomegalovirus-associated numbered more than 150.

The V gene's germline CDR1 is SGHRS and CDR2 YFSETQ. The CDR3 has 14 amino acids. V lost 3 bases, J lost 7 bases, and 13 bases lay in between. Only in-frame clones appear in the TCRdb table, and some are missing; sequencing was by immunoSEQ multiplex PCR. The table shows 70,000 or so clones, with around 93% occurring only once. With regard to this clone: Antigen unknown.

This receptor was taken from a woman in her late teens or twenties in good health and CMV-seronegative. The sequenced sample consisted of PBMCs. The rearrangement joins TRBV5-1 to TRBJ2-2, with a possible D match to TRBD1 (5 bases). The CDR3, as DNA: TGCGCCAGCAGCTCCATTCAGGGAAGCGGGGAGCTGTTTTTT. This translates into CASSSIQGSGELFF. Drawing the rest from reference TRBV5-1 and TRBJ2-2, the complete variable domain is KAGVTQTPRYLIKTRGQQVTLSCSPISGHRSVSWYQQTPGQGLQFLFEYFSETQRNKGNFPGRFSGRQFSNSRSEMNVSTLELGDSALYLCASSSIQGSGELFFGEGSRLTVL.